The 14 T cell receptor beta chains below were found in one sample sequenced in a study of control samples from healthy donors and cancer patients. Clones were read by immunoSEQ multiplex PCR, and TCRdb kept only the in-frame ones, dropping some. Here the sample spans approximately 160,000 clones, approximately 94% being singletons. Sequencing used blood. These TCRs come from a woman aged 18 to 35 in good health.

This chain uses TRBV13 with TRBJ1-1; D is ambiguous. Trimming removed 5 bases from V and 3 bases from J, with 10 bases in between. Germline V gene sequence: CDR1 PRHDT, CDR2 FYEKMQ (reference sequence). The CDR3 sequence is 13 residues long. The CDR3 sequence: CASSTRGDTEAFF. The CDR3 region has the DNA TGTGCCAGCAGCACCCGCGGGGACACTGAAGCTTTCTTT.

The chain combines TRBV29-1 with TRBJ1-1; D ambiguous. Germline assignment: CDR1 SQVTM and CDR2 ANQGSEA. V lost 7 bases, J lost 6 bases, and 15 bases lay in between. The CDR3 has 12 amino acids. The CDR3 DNA reads as TGCAGCGCCGCCCACGGTAGGCCTGAAGCTTTCTTT. This translates into CSAAHGRPEAFF.

The chain has TRBV6-5 and TRBJ1-1, with a possible D match to TRBD1 (5 bases). Germline V CDR1 and CDR2: MNHEY, SVGAGI. V was pared by 5 bases and J by 0 bases, with 13 bases between. The length of the CDR3 is 15 residues. The CDR3 region is CASSPTGHLNTEAFF. Here the CDR3 DNA reads TGTGCCAGCAGTCCCACCGGACATTTGAACACTGAAGCTTTCTTT.

V gene TRBV27 combines with J gene TRBJ2-7, with a weak D call TRBD2 (6 bases). Germline CDR1 MNHEY, CDR2 SMNVEV (reference sequence). Deletions cut 2 bases from V and 7 bases from J, with 12 bases between. The CDR3 spans 13 residues. CDR3 nucleotide sequence: TGTGCCAGCAGTTTAGGGGGACTTCGGGAGCAGTACTTC. Protein: CASSLGGLREQYF.

The chain recombines TRBV7-3 with TRBJ2-3; 9 nucleotides agree with TRBD2. Germline CDR1 reads SGHTA; CDR2 reads FQGTGA. V lost 1 base and J lost 5; bases outside the gene matches: 4. This CDR3 has 15 amino acids. The CDR3 DNA sequence: TGTGCCAGCAGCTTAAGCGGGGGGGCAGTAGATACGCAGTATTTT. Residues: CASSLSGGAVDTQYF.

The chain uses TRBV7-2 and TRBJ1-3; D gene ambiguous. Germline assignment: CDR1 SGHTA and CDR2 FQGNSA. V was pared by 3 bases and J by 4 bases, with 13 bases between. This CDR3 is 15 amino acids long. CDR3 nucleotide sequence: TGTGCCAGCAGCTTGGAGGTTATGGCAGGAAACACCATATATTTT. Translated: CASSLEVMAGNTIYF.

The genes are TRBV7-9 and TRBJ1-2; D is unclear. The germline gives CDR1 SEHNR, CDR2 FQNEAQ (reference sequence). Trimming shortened V by 6 bases and J by 5 bases, and 10 bases separated the two germline ends. CDR3 length: 12 residues. The CDR3 coding sequence is TGTGCCAGCAGAGGTGACGTGTATGGCTACACCTTC. This sequence encodes CASRGDVYGYTF.

The rearrangement links TRBV7-3 to TRBJ2-1; 8 bases align to TRBD1. Germline V gives CDR1 SGHTA, CDR2 FQGTGA. Unmatched junction bases numbered 12, after V lost 5 bases and J lost 6 bases. This CDR3 has 16 amino acids. CDR3 DNA: TGTGCCAGCAGCCAGAGGACAGGGTGGGTGGGCAATGAGCAGTTCTTC. Translating it yields CASSQRTGWVGNEQFF.

This chain joins TRBV7-6 and TRBJ2-1; D unclear. CDR1 is SGHVS and CDR2 is FNYEAQ in the germline V gene. This CDR3 comprises 14 residues. The V and J ends lost 2 bases and 5 bases respectively, with 10 bases between them. The CDR3 sequence is CASSLFSSHNEQFF. For the CDR3, the DNA is TGTGCCAGCAGCTTATTCAGCAGCCACAATGAGCAGTTCTTC.

This clone was observed once. The chain recombines TRBV4-1 with TRBJ2-1, with D perhaps given as TRBD1 or TRBD2 (5 bases each). In germline, CDR1 is MGHRA, CDR2 YSYEKL. V was clipped by 4 bases and J by 4 bases, with 29 bases between them. This CDR3 comprises 20 residues. Here the CDR3 reads CASSRVRGPPKPILYNEQFF. CDR3 DNA sequence: TGCGCCAGCAGCCGAGTCCGGGGCCCCCCAAAACCGATCCTTTACAATGAGCAGTTCTTC.

This clone was counted between two and nine times. V and J are TRBV5-1 and TRBJ1-3; unclear D gene. Germline V gene data show CDR1 as SGHRS and CDR2 as YFSETQ. CDR3 size: 13 residues. V lost 5 bases and J lost 7, with 13 bases in between. The CDR3 nucleotides are TGCGCCAGCAGATCGATCATTGGGAACACCATATATTTT. This sequence encodes CASRSIIGNTIYF.

This chain connects TRBV7-9 to TRBJ2-5, with TRBD2 matching 8 bases. Germline lookup yields CDR1 SEHNR and CDR2 FQNEAQ (reference sequence). The J segment lost 1 base and the V segment lost 2 bases, leaving 3 bases of the junction unmatched. The CDR3 loop spans 15 amino acids. The CDR3 DNA follows: TGTGCCAGCAGCTTACGACTAGCGTTCCAAGAGACCCAGTACTTC. This codes for CASSLRLAFQETQYF.

The chain uses TRBV28 and TRBJ2-5; 8 bases map to TRBD1. V shed 3 bases and J 3 bases; nucleotides not matched to a gene: 3. The CDR3 runs to 14 residues. In germline, CDR1 is MDHEN, CDR2 SYDVKM. The CDR3 DNA reads TGTGCCAGCAGTTTTTCGGGACAGGAAGAGACCCAGTACTTC. This gives the protein CASSFSGQEETQYF.

This clone has only one observation. J is TRBJ1-1 and V is TRBV18; tentative D call: TRBD1 (5 bases). There are 15 residues in the CDR3. V was trimmed by 4 bases and J by 5 bases, leaving 17 bases between them. Germline V lookup: CDR1 KGHSH, CDR2 LQKENI. CDR3 protein: CASSRRDGVQTEAFF. In DNA form, the CDR3 reads TGTGCCAGCTCACGAAGGGACGGGGTCCAAACTGAAGCTTTCTTT.